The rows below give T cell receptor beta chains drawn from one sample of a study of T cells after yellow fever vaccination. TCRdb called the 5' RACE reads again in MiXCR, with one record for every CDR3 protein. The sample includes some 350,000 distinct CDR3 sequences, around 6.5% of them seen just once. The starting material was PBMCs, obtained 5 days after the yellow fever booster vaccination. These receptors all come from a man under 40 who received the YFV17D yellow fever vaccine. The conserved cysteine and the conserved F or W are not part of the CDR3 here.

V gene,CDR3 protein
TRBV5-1,ASSGGTDPYSPLH
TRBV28,ASGTGQVSYGYT
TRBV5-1,ASSLGPRGAYEQY
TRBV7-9,ASKGTGYNQPQH
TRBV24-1,ATSDVAGGEGAETQY
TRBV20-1,CARVWGSGVTYEQY
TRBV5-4,ASSLVLADNNEQF
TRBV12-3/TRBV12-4,ASSPVIGSPLH
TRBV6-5,ASTSGPGAHT
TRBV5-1,ASSPEGTGVSYEQY
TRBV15,ATSSRYAPTDTQY
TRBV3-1,ASSQEFSRNYNEQF
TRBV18,ASSPLRTGIHEQF
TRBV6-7,ASSSRTGAYHEQY
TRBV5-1,ASSRDRVHGYT
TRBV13,ASSWGRGSETQY
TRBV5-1,ASSPVAGYTDTQY
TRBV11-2,ASSLVALAGAPA
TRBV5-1,ASSSQGPVTEAF
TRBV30,AWSVLPSGLLTYEQY
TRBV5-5,ASSLIPGTRGHNEQF
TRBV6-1,ASRDPREINNEQF
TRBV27,ASSVTGGRNEQY
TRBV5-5,ASSLESDSPYGYT
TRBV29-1,SVADHYEQY
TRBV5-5,ASSWQGPSEQY
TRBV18,ASFGQGAIAEAF
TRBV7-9,ASARQRANTGELF
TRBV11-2,ASRPGRVNNEQF
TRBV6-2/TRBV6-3,ASRGTADSGANVLT
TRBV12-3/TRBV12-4,ASTLSNYGYT
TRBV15,ATSRAPGSPYEQY
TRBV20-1,SAWGGVGGELF
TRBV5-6,ASSPGLGGYT
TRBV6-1,ASSPFRLAFSDTQY
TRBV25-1,ASRTGQGSHEQY
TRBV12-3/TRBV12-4,ASSLGTPWKLF
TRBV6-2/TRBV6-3,ARKTSGRGAKNIQY
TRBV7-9,ASSLGGRDVGYT
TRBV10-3,AISSQVGSPLH
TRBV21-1,ASYDRATYEQY
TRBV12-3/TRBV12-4,ACRGLAGGLGTYNEQF
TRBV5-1,ASSSAVKETQY
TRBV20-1,SAREDRGQGYGYT
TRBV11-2,ASSSSGTIDYEQY